Below are 28 T cell receptor beta chains sequenced from a single sample in a study of cytomegalovirus exposure and HLA in healthy donors. The PCR was carried out with 60 Vbeta primers and 13 Jbeta primers. This table comes from immunoSEQ multiplex PCR, and its TCRdb copy is limited to in-frame clones, with some not included. The table includes 110,000 or so clones, 82% detected once. The specimen was PBMCs. These receptors all stem from a woman under 30 in good health and CMV-seronegative.

The chain recombines TRBV10-3 with TRBJ2-1; 9 bases agree with TRBD2. This CDR3 region has 22 residues. Germline V lookup: CDR1 ENHRY, CDR2 SYGVKD. J gave up 4 bases and V 2 bases, and 24 bases lay outside the gene matches. The CDR3 DNA reads TGTGCCATCAGTGAGGTCCGGGCCCTGGCTAGCGGGGACCCTTCTTATTACAATGAGCAGTTCTTC. Translated, it gives CAISEVRALASGDPSYYNEQFF.

The V gene is TRBV28, the J gene TRBJ2-7; 9 nucleotides match TRBD2. Trimming removed 6 bases from V and 3 bases from J; junction bases left unmatched: 15. The CDR3 has 17 amino acids. Per germline, CDR1 MDHEN and CDR2 SYDVKM. CDR3 in amino acids: CASRSKRASGKNYEQYF. Written as DNA, the CDR3 is TGTGCCAGCAGATCCAAAAGGGCTAGCGGGAAAAACTACGAGCAGTACTTC.

V usage is TRBV4-2 and J usage is TRBJ1-2; no clear D gene. Germline V gene data show CDR1 as LGHNA and CDR2 as YNFKEQ. The CDR3 runs to 15 residues. Trimming shortened V by 0 bases and J by 2 bases, and 10 bases separated the two germline ends. CDR3: CASSQDPAGNYGYTF. CDR3 in DNA: TGTGCCAGCAGCCAAGATCCCGCAGGCAACTATGGCTACACCTTC.

V usage is TRBV5-5 and J usage is TRBJ1-5; TRBD1 agrees at 12 bases. The trim removed 4 bases at V and 5 bases at J, leaving 16 bases unmatched. The CDR3 runs 19 residues. Per the germline V gene, CDR1 is SGHKS and CDR2 is YYEKEE (reference sequence). As DNA, the CDR3 is TGTGCCAGCAGCAACCGGGACAGGGGGCTCCGCCCGGCGGATCAGCCCCAGCATTTT. Its protein product is CASSNRDRGLRPADQPQHF.

The chain employs TRBV4-3 and TRBJ1-2, with 8 nucleotides matching TRBD1. Germline V gene data show CDR1 as LGHNA and CDR2 as YSLEER. This CDR3 spans 13 amino acids. With 4 bases clipped from V and 8 bases from J, the junction kept 6 bases outside the gene matches. The CDR3 loop is CASSPDGTGGYTF. The CDR3 DNA reads as TGCGCCAGCAGCCCTGATGGGACAGGCGGCTACACCTTC.

This chain links TRBV19 with TRBJ2-1; possibly TRBD1 for D (5 bases). CDR1 LNHDA and CDR2 SQIVND come from the germline V gene (reference sequence). V was cut by 1 base and J by 4 bases, with 11 bases left in between. The CDR3 spans 15 residues. CDR3 in amino acids: CASSIVRTSYNEQFF. The CDR3 region has the DNA TGTGCCAGTAGTATAGTCCGGACATCTTACAATGAGCAGTTCTTC.

The table lists this clone with a count of one. The rearrangement links TRBV28 to TRBJ2-1, with a tentative D call TRBD2 (5 bases). The length of the CDR3 is 15 residues. Trimming cost V 4 bases and J 7 bases, with 17 bases left between them. From germline, CDR1 is MDHEN and CDR2 SYDVKM. Written as DNA, the CDR3 is TGTGCCAGCAGTTCCCCCTATGCCGGGAAAAATGAGCAGTTCTTC. Its protein is CASSSPYAGKNEQFF.

V and J are TRBV5-1 and TRBJ1-1, with 9 bases lining up with TRBD1. Germline CDR1 is SGHRS and CDR2 is YFSETQ. Unmatched junction bases numbered 15, after V lost 4 bases and J lost 5 bases. The CDR3 sequence is 17 residues long. CDR3 region: CASSPRTTGGAWTEAFF. The CDR3 DNA reads TGCGCCAGCAGCCCGCGCACTACAGGGGGCGCTTGGACTGAAGCTTTCTTT.

The chain carries TRBV6-1 and TRBJ1-4; 7 nucleotides line up with TRBD1. V dropped 10 bases and J dropped 2; count of bases not matched to a gene: 7. The germline CDR1 and CDR2 sequences are MNHNS and SASEGT. CDR3 length: 14 residues. DNA of the CDR3: TGTGCCACGCGACAGGGTCCGACTAATGAAAAACTGTTTTTT. Its protein is CATRQGPTNEKLFF.

The chain uses TRBV2 and TRBJ2-7, with 8 bases lining up with TRBD1. The CDR3 runs 15 residues. Germline CDR1 is SNHLY and CDR2 is FYNNEI. The V segment lost 6 bases and the J segment 3 bases; nucleotides outside the gene matches: 10. The CDR3 DNA reads as TGTGCCAGCAGAGTCAAGACAGGGGTTGGCTACGAGCAGTACTTC. Its protein is CASRVKTGVGYEQYF.

The chain employs TRBV6-4 and TRBJ1-1; 10 nucleotides agree with TRBD1. The CDR3 length is 14 residues. CDR1 and CDR2 from the germline V gene are MRHNA and SNTAGT. V shed 6 bases and J 5 bases; nucleotides not matched to a gene: 6. CDR3 sequence reads: CASRETGGTTEAFF. The CDR3 DNA is TGTGCCAGCAGGGAGACAGGGGGCACAACTGAAGCTTTCTTT.

This clone was seen more than once but under ten times. The chain links TRBV29-1 to TRBJ1-1; D remains ambiguous. Germline CDR1 reads SQVTM; CDR2 reads ANQGSEA. This CDR3 spans 13 amino acids. V was trimmed by 6 bases and J by 1 base, leaving 12 bases between them. The CDR3 protein is CSVLRRENTEAFF. In DNA form, the CDR3 reads TGCAGCGTCCTAAGACGGGAGAACACTGAAGCTTTCTTT.

V and J are TRBV6-5 and TRBJ2-2; TRBD1 aligns across 9 bases. Germline CDR1 reads MNHEY; CDR2 reads SVGAGI. The CDR3 has 15 residues. Germline trimming cut 6 bases from V and 2 bases from J; bases unmatched to any gene: 4. The CDR3 DNA reads TGTGCCAGCAGCACGGACAGGGGTAACACCGGGGAGCTGTTTTTT. Translated, it gives CASSTDRGNTGELFF.

This clone was picked up a small number of times. The genes are TRBV6-6 and TRBJ2-3, with 8 positions matching TRBD2. There are 13 residues in the CDR3. CDR1 MNHNY and CDR2 SVGAGI come from the germline V gene (reference sequence). The junction had 6 bases not matched to a gene; V was cut back by 7 bases and J by 6 bases. CDR3 residues: CASTSRGADTQYF. The CDR3 nucleotides are TGTGCCAGCACCTCGCGGGGGGCCGATACGCAGTATTTT.

The V and J genes are TRBV5-8 and TRBJ2-1; tentative D call: TRBD2 (6 bases). Germline V gene sequence: CDR1 SGHTS, CDR2 YDEGEE. The length of the CDR3 is 16 residues. V was shortened by 2 bases and J by 7 bases, with 19 bases between the two germline ends. In DNA, the CDR3 is TGTGCCAGCAGCTTTTGGGGGGTGCCGTCGGCAAATGAGCAGTTCTTC. Translation gives CASSFWGVPSANEQFF.

The chain combines TRBV5-1 with TRBJ2-2; tentatively, D is TRBD1 (5 bases). This CDR3 has 15 amino acids. The V end lost 0 bases, the J end lost 3 bases, and 9 bases lay between the germline ends. Per the germline V gene, CDR1 is SGHRS and CDR2 is YFSETQ. The CDR3 coding sequence is TGCGCCAGCAGCTTGGCAGGGTCGTACACCGGGGAGCTGTTTTTT. Protein sequence: CASSLAGSYTGELFF. The full variable domain, rest sourced from reference TRBV5-1 and TRBJ2-2, is KAGVTQTPRYLIKTRGQQVTLSCSPISGHRSVSWYQQTPGQGLQFLFEYFSETQRNKGNFPGRFSGRQFSNSRSEMNVSTLELGDSALYLCASSLAGSYTGELFFGEGSRLTVL.

The chain combines TRBV6-5 with TRBJ1-1; D uncertain. V lost 2 bases to trimming and J lost 7 bases, with 5 bases between them. The germline gives CDR1 MNHEY, CDR2 SVGAGI. The CDR3 is made up of 11 amino acids. This CDR3 reads CASSYEGEAFF. DNA for the CDR3: TGTGCCAGCAGTTACGAGGGTGAAGCTTTCTTT.

V usage is TRBV28 and J usage is TRBJ2-5; TRBD1 aligns across 7 bases. J was trimmed by 3 bases and V by 7 bases; bases with no gene match: 5. This CDR3 spans 13 amino acids. The germline CDR1 and CDR2 sequences are MDHEN and SYDVKM. The CDR3 DNA follows: TGTGCCAGCATAGACAGGGAAAAAGAGACCCAGTACTTC. Protein sequence: CASIDREKETQYF.

This clone is labeled medium-sized. V usage is TRBV5-1 and J usage is TRBJ2-1, with TRBD1 identical over 12 bases. J was trimmed by 8 bases and V by 0 bases; bases with no gene match: 6. Germline CDR1 is SGHRS and CDR2 is YFSETQ. This CDR3 region has 16 residues. In DNA, the CDR3 is TGCGCCAGCAGCTTGGACCGGGACAGGGGGCTTCATGAGCAGTTCTTC. Its translation: CASSLDRDRGLHEQFF.

The chain recombines TRBV6-1 with TRBJ2-1; TRBD2 agrees at 7 bases. With V trimmed by 6 bases and J by 7 bases, 15 bases remained unmatched. Germline V gene lookup returns CDR1 MNHNS and CDR2 SASEGT. The CDR3 covers 16 residues. The CDR3 protein is CASSETRFGRKNEQFF. In DNA form, the CDR3 reads TGTGCCAGCAGCGAAACCCGTTTCGGGAGGAAGAATGAGCAGTTCTTC.

The sample holds one count of this clone. The chain combines TRBV5-1 with TRBJ1-4; 7 bases are shared with TRBD1. V shed 1 base, J shed 5 bases, and the junction held 2 bases outside the gene matches. The CDR3 is 14 amino acids. The germline CDR1 and CDR2 sequences are SGHRS and YFSETQ. The CDR3 DNA reads TGCGCCAGCAGCTTGTCAGGGGGGAATGAAAAACTGTTTTTT. It encodes CASSLSGGNEKLFF.

This chain connects TRBV4-3 to TRBJ1-4; D perhaps matches TRBD1 (6 bases). Germline V CDR1 and CDR2: LGHNA, YSLEER. This CDR3 region has 16 residues. V lost 0 bases to trimming and J lost 8 bases, with 16 bases between them. Here the CDR3 reads CASSQDLAGEREKLFF. CDR3 coding DNA: TGCGCCAGCAGCCAAGATCTTGCAGGGGAAAGGGAAAAACTGTTTTTT.

This chain connects TRBV19 to TRBJ2-1; a weak D match, TRBD1 (5 bases). Trimming took 5 bases from V and 1 from J, leaving 15 bases between them. CDR1 is LNHDA and CDR2 is SQIVND in the germline V gene (reference sequence). This CDR3 contains 16 residues. This chain's CDR3 is CASSPPGLGSYNEQFF. In DNA, the CDR3 is TGTGCCAGTAGTCCCCCAGGGTTGGGTTCCTACAATGAGCAGTTCTTC.

This chain uses TRBV7-8 with TRBJ2-1; TRBD2 aligns across 11 bases. Germline lookup yields CDR1 SGHVS and CDR2 FQNEAQ. The junction had 6 bases not matched to a gene; V was cut back by 4 bases and J by 4 bases. The CDR3 spans 16 residues. This CDR3 is CASSSSIAGGYNEQFF. The CDR3 DNA follows: TGTGCCAGCAGCTCAAGCATAGCGGGGGGGTACAATGAGCAGTTCTTC.

The chain has TRBV28 and TRBJ2-7; 10 positions agree with TRBD1. Per germline, CDR1 MDHEN and CDR2 SYDVKM. Trimming took 8 bases from V and 6 from J; bases not matched to a gene: 4. This CDR3 is 12 amino acids long. CDR3 DNA sequence: TGTGCCAGCGGCGGACAGGGGGGCGAGCAGTACGTC. This sequence encodes CASGGQGGEQYV.

CDR3 sequence reads: CASSPRDLNSPLHF. The CDR3 DNA reads TGTGCCAGCTCACCGAGGGATCTAAATTCACCCCTCCACTTT. The J gene is TRBJ1-6, the V gene TRBV18; D gene ambiguous. Germline CDR1 KGHSH, CDR2 LQKENI. V was clipped by 3 bases and J by 7 bases, with 10 bases between them. CDR3 size: 14 residues.

The chain has TRBV4-3 and TRBJ1-1, with a possible D match to TRBD1 (6 bases). V was pared by 0 bases and J by 1 base, with 12 bases between. Germline CDR1 and CDR2: LGHNA and YSLEER. There are 16 residues in the CDR3. The CDR3 loop reads CASSQDSGGANTEAFF. The CDR3 bases are TGCGCCAGCAGCCAAGATTCGGGGGGGGCGAACACTGAAGCTTTCTTT.

The V call is TRBV4-2, the J call TRBJ2-1; 8 bases fit TRBD1. The V and J ends lost 2 bases and 8 bases, in that order; junction bases with no gene match: 14. This CDR3 region has 17 residues. Germline values: CDR1 LGHNA, CDR2 YNFKEQ. CDR3 protein: CASSQSGTGDTGHEQFF. CDR3 coding DNA: TGTGCCAGCAGCCAATCCGGGACAGGAGATACAGGGCATGAGCAGTTCTTC.